One and the same sample provided the 27 T cell receptor beta chains below, sequenced in a study of spatial heterogeneity in lung cancer. Study conclusions and caveats: How many expanded intratumoral alpha and beta TCRs were present tracked the tumor mutation count, which was a count of nonsynonymous mutations.

TCRdb reanalysed the 5' RACE reads using MiXCR and keeps one entry per CDR3 protein. In the table there are over 25,000 distinct CDR3 sequences, around 7% of which are singletons. These receptors are not linked to any known antigen. The time point: sample taken at primary tumor resection. The material was lung tumor tissue, obtained at surgery. Receptors were obtained from a male donor with early-stage non-small cell lung cancer.

At least ten counts were recorded for this clonotype. This chain joins TRBV20-1 and TRBJ1-6, with D unresolved. Per the germline V gene, CDR1 is DFQATT and CDR2 is SNEGSKA (reference sequence). The CDR3 spans 15 residues. Deletions cut 2 bases from V and 0 bases from J, with 8 bases between. CDR3 DNA sequence: TGCAGTGCTAGAACCCCGAGCTCCTATAATTCACCCCTCCACTTT. The encoded protein is CSARTPSSYNSPLHF.

This clonotype has at least ten counts. The chain couples TRBV20-1 to TRBJ2-3, with TRBD2 matching 9 bases. The CDR3 is 14 amino acids. With V trimmed by 6 bases and J by 2 bases, 6 bases remained unmatched. The germline V gene encodes CDR1 DFQATT and CDR2 SNEGSKA (reference sequence). CDR3 in amino acids: CSARRGGYTDTQYF. For the CDR3, the DNA is TGCAGTGCGCGGCGGGGGGGGTACACAGATACGCAGTATTTT.

In its sample, this clonotype ranks as medium-sized. The rearrangement links TRBV3-1 to TRBJ2-7; tentatively, D is TRBD1 or TRBD2 (5 bases each). Trimming left V 3 bases short and J 0 bases short, with 12 bases between. Per germline, CDR1 LGHDT and CDR2 YNNKEL (reference sequence). The CDR3 loop spans 15 amino acids. The CDR3 spells CASSQGVSASYEQYF. The CDR3, as DNA: TGTGCCAGCAGCCAGGGGGTCTCTGCCTCCTACGAGCAGTACTTC.

This clonotype was recorded at least ten times. The chain links TRBV27 to TRBJ2-3; a possible D gene is TRBD1 (6 bases). Trimming removed 6 bases from V and 6 bases from J, with 10 bases in between. Germline CDR1 MNHEY, CDR2 SMNVEV (reference sequence). This CDR3 is 12 amino acids long. The CDR3 DNA follows: TGTGCCAGCAGACAGGGCTTGGATACGCAGTATTTT. Amino acids: CASRQGLDTQYF.

This clonotype was seen ten or more times. This sequence joins TRBV6-2 or TRBV6-3 and TRBJ1-1, with D hard to call. The CDR3 covers 13 residues. Trimming left V 2 bases short and J 7 bases short, with 11 bases between. Germline V gene lookup returns CDR1 MNHEY and CDR2 SVGEGT. In nucleotides, the CDR3 is TGTGCCAGCAGTTACCTCCCAACTGTTGAAGCTTTCTTT. Residues: CASSYLPTVEAFF.

This clonotype was observed at least ten times. The genes are TRBV5-1 and TRBJ2-2; TRBD1 is a possible D gene (6 bases). Per germline, CDR1 SGHRS and CDR2 YFSETQ. This CDR3 has 18 residues. The V gene lost 4 bases and the J gene lost 4 bases, with 23 bases spanning the gap. CDR3 region: CASSQKPLGQSSTGELFF. CDR3 DNA: TGCGCCAGCAGCCAAAAACCTCTCGGACAGAGTAGCACCGGGGAGCTGTTTTTT.

This clonotype was seen repeatedly, ten times or more. CDR3: CASSSDRAGQPQHF. The CDR3 DNA reads as TGTGCCAGCAGCTCGGACAGGGCAGGTCAGCCCCAGCATTTT. V and J are TRBV6-2 or TRBV6-3 and TRBJ1-5, with 8 bases aligning to TRBD1. Trimming cost V 6 bases and J 6 bases; bases outside gene matches: 7. CDR3 length: 14 residues. Germline V lookup: CDR1 MNHEY, CDR2 SVGEGT.

By sample share, this clonotype is medium-sized (0.01 to 0.1%). The J gene is TRBJ2-5, the V gene TRBV20-1, with TRBD1 matching over 7 bases. Losses at the gene ends were 6 bases for V and 5 bases for J; bases not matched to a gene: 6. The CDR3 extends over 12 amino acids. The V gene's germline CDR1 is DFQATT and CDR2 SNEGSKA (reference sequence). The CDR3 loop is CSAPRQGETQYF. CDR3 nucleotide sequence: TGCAGTGCCCCCCGACAGGGTGAGACCCAGTACTTC.

This clonotype was picked up many times. The gene calls are TRBV4-1 and TRBJ2-5; D is perhaps TRBD1 (5 bases). CDR1 MGHRA and CDR2 YSYEKL come from the germline V gene. CDR3 length: 15 amino acids. The V end lost 0 bases, the J end lost 7 bases, and 15 bases lay between the germline ends. CDR3 sequence reads: CASSQEDTQLGTQYF. The CDR3 nucleotides are TGCGCCAGCAGCCAAGAGGACACCCAGTTGGGGACCCAGTACTTC.

This clonotype appeared a few times. The chain uses TRBV6-1 and TRBJ2-5; either TRBD1 or TRBD2 may fit D (5 bases each). CDR1 and CDR2 from the germline V gene are MNHNS and SASEGT. Trimming left V 4 bases short and J 1 base short, with 10 bases between. The CDR3 runs 14 residues. The chain's CDR3 is CASSGGTIQETQYF. CDR3 coding DNA: TGTGCCAGCAGTGGGGGGACCATCCAAGAGACCCAGTACTTC.

This clonotype was seen a handful of times. This chain joins TRBV7-2 and TRBJ1-3, with unresolved D. Trimming removed 2 bases at V and 0 bases at J, with 11 bases between. The germline V gene has CDR1 SGHTA and CDR2 FQGNSA. This CDR3 has 16 residues. CDR3: CASSLLGRNSGNTIYF. The CDR3 region has the DNA TGTGCCAGCAGCTTACTTGGTAGAAACTCTGGAAACACCATATATTTT.

A few counts support this clonotype. The chain's CDR3 is CATSGGTDEKLFF. The CDR3 DNA reads TGTGCCACCAGCGGCGGGACCGATGAAAAACTGTTTTTT. This sequence joins TRBV15 and TRBJ1-4; D is perhaps TRBD1 (5 bases). V dropped 5 bases and J dropped 6 bases, with 10 bases sitting between them. CDR1 is LNHNV, CDR2 YYDKDF, per germline (reference sequence). CDR3 length equals 13 residues.

The V gene is TRBV6-2 or TRBV6-3, the J gene TRBJ2-7, with 7 nucleotides matching TRBD1. The CDR3 covers 14 residues. V trimming: 6 bases; J trimming: 4 bases; junction bases outside the gene matches: 9. Looked up from germline, CDR1 is MNHEY and CDR2 is SVGEGT. DNA for the CDR3: TGTGCCAGCAGCCCCCTCGACAGGGAGTACGAGCAGTACTTC. As protein: CASSPLDREYEQYF.

This clonotype came up many times. V and J are TRBV10-3 and TRBJ1-1, with 8 positions matching TRBD1. The CDR3 consists of 14 residues. V was pared by 7 bases and J by 1 base, with 5 bases of the junction left unmatched. In germline, CDR1 is ENHRY, CDR2 SYGVKD. The DNA of the CDR3 is TGTGCCATCAACCCTGGACAGGGGAACACTGAAGCTTTCTTT. Translation gives CAINPGQGNTEAFF.

This clonotype occurred many times. This chain joins TRBV7-9 and TRBJ1-5; 8 nucleotides agree with TRBD1. Germline V lookup: CDR1 SEHNR, CDR2 FQNEAQ (reference sequence). The CDR3 spans 15 residues. V was clipped by 5 bases and J by 1 base; unmatched bases: 4. The CDR3 coding sequence is TGTGCCAGCAGCATGGGACAGGAAAGCAATCAGCCCCAGCATTTT. This sequence encodes CASSMGQESNQPQHF.

This clonotype has at least ten counts. The chain links TRBV7-2 to TRBJ1-6; TRBD1 matches at 7 bases. J lost 10 bases, V lost 5 bases, and 11 bases had no gene match. Germline V lookup: CDR1 SGHTA, CDR2 FQGNSA. CDR3 length: 15 amino acids. The DNA for the CDR3 is TGTGCCAGCAGCGGCCCTCAGGGGGGTTGGTCACCCCTCCACTTT. This codes for CASSGPQGGWSPLHF.

This clonotype was counted between two and nine times. This chain uses TRBV4-3 with TRBJ2-2, with D perhaps matching TRBD1 (5 bases). V shed 1 base and J shed 0 bases, with 18 bases lying between them. The V gene's germline CDR1 is LGHNA and CDR2 YSLEER. The CDR3 consists of 19 residues. The CDR3 sequence: CASSQGLQGLFANTGELFF. CDR3 bases: TGCGCCAGCAGCCAAGGTCTCCAGGGCCTGTTCGCGAACACCGGGGAGCTGTTTTTT.

The V call is TRBV7-8, the J call TRBJ2-3, with 8 bases aligning to TRBD1. This CDR3 is 17 amino acids long. With V trimmed by 1 base and J by 5 bases, 11 bases remained unmatched. Germline-derived CDR1 and CDR2 are SGHVS and FQNEAQ. The CDR3 DNA sequence: TGTGCCAGCAGCTTAGATCTGGCAGGGGGCACGGTAGATACGCAGTATTTT. It specifies CASSLDLAGGTVDTQYF.

The chain joins TRBV12-3 or TRBV12-4 to TRBJ2-3; maybe TRBD2 (6 bases). This CDR3 contains 13 residues. Trimming pared 4 bases from V and 4 bases from J, leaving 9 bases between. Here the CDR3 reads CASSSDYPDTQYF. CDR3 DNA sequence: TGTGCCAGCAGTTCGGACTACCCAGATACGCAGTATTTT.

This clonotype has just a few counts. The rearrangement uses TRBV7-2 and TRBJ2-3, with D hard to call. V was cut by 2 bases and J by 2 bases, with 8 bases left in between. This CDR3 has 14 residues. CDR1 and CDR2 from the germline V gene are SGHTA and FQGNSA. The CDR3 nucleotides are TGTGCCAGCAGCTTAAGGACCACCACAGATACGCAGTATTTT. Translating gives CASSLRTTTDTQYF.

Many counts were recorded for this clonotype. The J gene is TRBJ2-5, the V gene TRBV6-6, with TRBD2 matching 15 bases. Germline V gene lookup returns CDR1 MNHNY and CDR2 SVGAGI (reference sequence). J lost 5 bases, V lost 7 bases, and 8 bases had no gene match. This CDR3 comprises 16 residues. The CDR3: CASTRTSGGAEETQYF. DNA for the CDR3: TGTGCCAGCACACGGACTAGCGGGGGGGCCGAGGAGACCCAGTACTTC.

V and J are TRBV6-1 and TRBJ2-7; unclear D gene. This CDR3 has 14 residues. V was trimmed by 10 bases and J by 2 bases, leaving 18 bases between them. Per the germline V gene, CDR1 is MNHNS and CDR2 is SASEGT. The CDR3 nucleotides are TGTGCCACAGAAGCAAGGGCGGATACCTACGAGCAGTACTTC. This codes for CATEARADTYEQYF.

The sample holds many counts of this clonotype. The chain uses TRBV14 and TRBJ2-3; tentative D call: TRBD1 (5 bases). The germline V gene encodes CDR1 SGHDN and CDR2 FVKESK. V shed 7 bases and J shed 5 bases, with 19 bases lying between them. The CDR3 consists of 15 residues. CDR3 residues: CASNLGANYGDTQYF. The CDR3 coding sequence is TGTGCCAGCAATCTAGGGGCGAACTATGGAGATACGCAGTATTTT.

This clonotype was counted a few times. The chain carries TRBV20-1 and TRBJ2-5, with a possible D match to TRBD2 (6 bases). CDR1 is DFQATT and CDR2 is SNEGSKA in the germline V gene (reference sequence). The CDR3 runs to 12 residues. V was pared by 8 bases and J by 5 bases, with 15 bases between. The CDR3: CSLREGRETQYF. The CDR3 nucleotides read TGCAGTCTAAGAGAGGGGAGGGAGACCCAGTACTTC.

The rearrangement uses TRBV10-3 and TRBJ2-3; D may correspond to TRBD1 or TRBD2 (5 bases each). This CDR3 is 16 amino acids long. Trimming pared 0 bases from V and 2 bases from J, leaving 12 bases between. Per germline, CDR1 ENHRY and CDR2 SYGVKD. The CDR3 loop reads CAISESSGLITDTQYF. CDR3 sequence (DNA): TGTGCCATCAGTGAGTCCTCGGGGCTGATCACAGATACGCAGTATTTT.

This clonotype was seen many times. The chain carries TRBV6-2 or TRBV6-3 and TRBJ2-1, with a tentative D call TRBD2 (5 bases). Germline lookup yields CDR1 MNHEY and CDR2 SVGEGT. The V end was cut by 7 bases, the J end by 3 bases, with 7 bases between. The CDR3 has 12 amino acids. In nucleotides, the CDR3 is TGTGCCAGCAACGGGGACTACAATGAGCAGTTCTTC. Translated: CASNGDYNEQFF.

This clonotype was seen more than once but under ten times. The chain uses TRBV28 and TRBJ2-7; TRBD2 agrees at 7 bases. Germline V gene data show CDR1 as MDHEN and CDR2 as SYDVKM. Germline trimming cut 4 bases from V and 5 bases from J; bases unmatched to any gene: 14. The CDR3 loop spans 16 amino acids. CDR3 region: CASSSVGGSPTNEQYF. In DNA form, the CDR3 reads TGTGCCAGCAGTTCCGTGGGGGGGAGCCCTACCAACGAGCAGTACTTC.